The clone carrying this TCR beta chain was observed once. These data originate in a study of shared clonotypes between healthy human individuals. The repertoire was sequenced with immunoSEQ multiplex PCR; TCRdb's copy has only in-frame clones and lacks some. The sample records about 2,100,000 clones, 85% to 95% being singletons. Naivety among CD8 cells was defined by CD45RO negativity and positive CCR7 selection, thereby excluding terminally differentiated effector memory CD45RA+ cells. Recent acute infections and vaccinations were absent in the healthy HIV-negative adult donors. The CDR3 covers 15 residues. Per germline, CDR1 MGHRA and CDR2 YSYEKL. V lost 4 bases to trimming and J lost 4 bases; unmatched junction nucleotides: 7.

The V and J genes are TRBV4-1 and TRBJ1-5, with TRBD1 matching 7 bases. The sequenced sample consisted of naive CD8+ T cells from PBMCs. The sequence derives from a man younger than 35 in good health. Some clones in this sample may be carry-over from other donors' samples. This chain's CDR3 is CASSPYRQGNQPQHF. CDR3 sequence (DNA): TGCGCCAGCAGCCCTTACCGACAGGGTAATCAGCCCCAGCATTTT.